Listed below are T cell receptor beta chains from one sample, sequenced in a study of blood T cell repertoires in COVID-19. Sequencing used immunoSEQ multiplex PCR; TCRdb keeps in-frame clones, though not all of them. The sample has roughly 250,000 clones, roughly nine tenths seen once. Sequencing was carried out using PBMCs or T cells enriched from blood (not recorded which). The receptors derive from a woman aged 18-29 years who had recovered from COVID-19. The CDR3 runs from the conserved cysteine through the conserved F or W. Fields, in order: clone size, V gene, J gene, D gene, CDR3 protein, CDR3 DNA. The D gene is left open where the match is weak. Size is stated for part of the rows, as once, few or many counts, or as a class when the clone is expanded.

size: .; V: TRBV15; J: TRBJ1-1; D: .; CDR3: CATSRGGGNTEAFF; DNA: TGTGCCACCAGCAGAGGGGGGGGGAACACTGAAGCTTTCTTT
size: .; V: TRBV10-2; J: TRBJ2-1; D: TRBD2; CDR3: CASSRGLAANEQFF; DNA: TGCGCCAGCAGCAGGGGACTAGCGGCCAATGAGCAGTTCTTC
size: .; V: TRBV18; J: TRBJ1-4; D: TRBD1; CDR3: CASSPPGQGGEKLFF; DNA: TGTGCCAGCTCTCCGCCGGGACAGGGAGGTGAAAAACTGTTTTTT
size: .; V: TRBV5-8; J: TRBJ2-1; D: TRBD2; CDR3: CASSFSGGANEQFF; DNA: TGTGCCAGCAGCTTTAGCGGGGGGGCCAATGAGCAGTTCTTC
size: .; V: TRBV9; J: TRBJ1-1; D: TRBD1; CDR3: CASSVDGGQGRAEAFF; DNA: TGTGCCAGCAGCGTAGATGGCGGACAGGGACGGGCTGAAGCTTTCTTT
size: .; V: TRBV27; J: TRBJ1-2; D: TRBD1; CDR3: CASSGTGVANYGYTF; DNA: TGTGCCAGCAGCGGAACAGGGGTCGCTAACTATGGCTACACCTTC
size: .; V: TRBV7-8; J: TRBJ1-1; D: TRBD1; CDR3: CASSSRDRDLEAFF; DNA: TGTGCCAGCAGCTCGCGGGACAGGGACCTTGAAGCTTTCTTT
size: once; V: TRBV19; J: TRBJ1-2; D: .; CDR3: CASTEDSFYGYTF; DNA: TGTGCCAGTACCGAGGACAGTTTCTATGGCTACACCTTC
size: .; V: TRBV19; J: TRBJ2-1; D: .; CDR3: CASSMNNRVPEQFF; DNA: TGTGCCAGTAGTATGAATAACAGGGTACCTGAGCAGTTCTTC
size: .; V: TRBV5-1; J: TRBJ2-5; D: TRBD2; CDR3: CASSPLSSGGVETQYF; DNA: TGCGCCAGCAGCCCGTTGAGTAGCGGGGGCGTGGAGACCCAGTACTTC
size: many; V: TRBV9; J: TRBJ2-7; D: .; CDR3: CASSPRGLHEQYF; DNA: TGTGCCAGCAGCCCCCGGGGTTTGCACGAGCAGTACTTC
size: once; V: TRBV15; J: TRBJ2-6; D: .; CDR3: CATSRDKHGANVLTF; DNA: TGTGCCACCAGCAGAGATAAGCACGGGGCCAACGTCCTGACTTTC
size: .; V: TRBV28; J: TRBJ1-3; D: TRBD1; CDR3: CASRPGTATGNTIYF; DNA: TGTGCCAGCAGGCCCGGGACAGCAACTGGAAACACCATATATTTT
size: once; V: TRBV15; J: TRBJ1-5; D: .; CDR3: CATSTSRVLNQPQHF; DNA: TGTGCCACCAGCACAAGCCGGGTCCTCAATCAGCCCCAGCATTTT
size: .; V: TRBV6-5; J: TRBJ2-2; D: .; CDR3: CATQRFYTGELFF; DNA: TGTGCCACCCAGAGGTTCTACACCGGGGAGCTGTTTTTT
size: .; V: TRBV3-1/TRBV3-2; J: TRBJ2-7; D: TRBD1; CDR3: CASSQPGTAPYEQYF; DNA: TGTGCCAGCAGCCAACCAGGGACAGCCCCCTACGAGCAGTACTTC
size: .; V: TRBV9; J: TRBJ2-1; D: TRBD2; CDR3: CASSVASGGISYNEQFF; DNA: TGTGCCAGCAGCGTAGCTAGCGGGGGGATCTCCTACAATGAGCAGTTCTTC